The 15 T cell receptor beta chains in this list originate from one sample, sequenced in a study of CD4 T cells in relation to SARS-CoV-2 and coronaviruses. Assay: immunoSEQ multiplex PCR; the TCRdb copy retains only in-frame clones and omits some. The repertoire holds 60,000 or so clones, 94% seen once, with over 0.11% in the top ten. The unexposed donors gave CD4+ T cells in about 2011-2019, prior to COVID-19. Sequencing was performed on naive CD4+ T cells from PBMCs. As for subset: naive CD4+ T cells isolated by negative enrichment. Receptor source: a human donor in good health.

The chain links TRBV6-5 to TRBJ1-1, with 7 bases matching TRBD1. The V gene's germline CDR1 is MNHEY and CDR2 SVGAGI. Germline trimming cut 6 bases from V and 10 bases from J; bases unmatched to any gene: 17. The CDR3 runs 15 residues. The CDR3 loop is CASSSRRQGGWAAFF. CDR3 coding DNA: TGTGCCAGCAGCTCCCGTCGGCAGGGGGGATGGGCAGCTTTCTTT.

The chain has TRBV27 and TRBJ2-3; 11 bases line up with TRBD2. The V segment lost 0 bases and the J segment 2 bases; nucleotides outside the gene matches: 4. The CDR3 has 17 residues. The germline gives CDR1 MNHEY, CDR2 SMNVEV (reference sequence). In DNA form, the CDR3 reads TGTGCCAGCAGTTTATCCTCACTAGCGGGAGACACAGATACGCAGTATTTT. This gives the protein CASSLSSLAGDTDTQYF.

The CDR3 region is CASSNRQTGVGEQYF. DNA for the CDR3: TGTGCCAGCAGTAATCGACAAACAGGGGTGGGCGAGCAGTACTTC. The rearrangement joins TRBV6-6 to TRBJ2-7, with 7 positions matching TRBD1. Per germline, CDR1 MNHNY and CDR2 SVGAGI (reference sequence). The junction had 13 bases not matched to a gene; V was cut back by 5 bases and J by 6 bases. The CDR3 spans 15 residues.

This sequence joins TRBV28 and TRBJ2-7; 8 bases agree with TRBD1. V was pared by 8 bases and J by 1 base, with 10 bases of the junction left unmatched. This CDR3 comprises 15 residues. The germline gives CDR1 MDHEN, CDR2 SYDVKM. CDR3 sequence (DNA): TGTGCCAGCCAAACAGGGGGACCGCTTTCCTACGAGCAGTACTTC. It codes for CASQTGGPLSYEQYF.

The chain links TRBV5-5 to TRBJ1-4; possibly TRBD1 for D (5 bases). V was pared by 3 bases and J by 8 bases, with 14 bases between. The CDR3 is 14 residues long. CDR1 is SGHKS and CDR2 is YYEKEE in the germline V gene (reference sequence). Written as DNA, the CDR3 is TGTGCCAGCAGCTCAACCGAACGGGGGGAAAAACTGTTTTTT. Translating gives CASSSTERGEKLFF. The whole variable domain, filled in from reference TRBV5-5 and TRBJ1-4, reads DAGVTQSPTHLIKTRGQQVTLRCSPISGHKSVSWYQQVLGQGPQFIFQYYEKEERGRGNFPDRFSARQFPNYSSELNVNALLLGDSALYLCASSSTERGEKLFFGSGTQLSVL.

This sequence joins TRBV27 and TRBJ1-6, with 8 nucleotides matching TRBD1. Germline V gene sequence: CDR1 MNHEY, CDR2 SMNVEV (reference sequence). The CDR3 loop spans 15 amino acids. The trim removed 2 bases at V and 9 bases at J, leaving 6 bases unmatched. CDR3 loop: CASSLRGQGSSPLHF. The CDR3 nucleotides read TGTGCCAGCAGTTTACGCGGACAGGGAAGTTCACCCCTCCACTTT.

This clone was detected once. The chain has TRBV9 and TRBJ1-1; 8 nucleotides line up with TRBD1. Trimming took 7 bases from V and 1 from J; bases not matched to a gene: 6. This CDR3 comprises 14 residues. The germline CDR1 and CDR2 sequences are SGDLS and YYNGEE. This CDR3 reads CASAIQGANTEAFF. CDR3 DNA sequence: TGTGCCAGCGCGATTCAGGGGGCGAACACTGAAGCTTTCTTT.

This chain connects TRBV3-1 (or the pseudogene TRBV3-2) to TRBJ2-2, with TRBD2 matching over 7 bases. This CDR3 spans 15 amino acids. From germline, CDR1 is LGHDT and CDR2 YNNKEL (reference sequence). J lost 2 bases, V lost 4 bases, and 4 bases had no gene match. The CDR3 DNA reads as TGTGCCAGCAGCCGATGGGACTACAACACCGGGGAGCTGTTTTTT. Residues: CASSRWDYNTGELFF.

Here the CDR3 DNA reads TGTGCCAGCAGCTGGAGACCGACGGGACTAGCGGGACGACTCACCGGGGAGCTGTTTTTT. Translating it yields CASSWRPTGLAGRLTGELFF. The rearrangement links TRBV7-3 to TRBJ2-2; 13 nucleotides line up with TRBD2. With 4 bases clipped from V and 4 bases from J, the junction kept 15 bases outside the gene matches. Germline V gene sequence: CDR1 SGHTA, CDR2 FQGTGA. The CDR3 runs 20 residues. Together with reference TRBV7-3 and TRBJ2-2, the CDR3 gives the full variable domain: GAGVSQTPSNKVTEKGKYVELRCDPISGHTALYWYRQSLGQGPEFLIYFQGTGAADDSGLPNDRFFAVRPEGSVSTLKIQRTERGDSAVYLCASSWRPTGLAGRLTGELFFGEGSRLTVL.

This sequence joins TRBV20-1 and TRBJ1-3; D unclear. V lost 0 bases and J lost 4, with 1 base in between. Germline V gene sequence: CDR1 DFQATT, CDR2 SNEGSKA (reference sequence). This CDR3 has 11 residues. The CDR3, as DNA: TGCAGTGCTAGAGAGGGAAACACCATATATTTT. This encodes CSAREGNTIYF.

This chain joins TRBV15 and TRBJ2-1; D unresolved. Germline V gene lookup returns CDR1 LNHNV and CDR2 YYDKDF (reference sequence). V lost 3 bases and J 3 bases, leaving 9 bases between the germline ends. The CDR3 contains 14 residues. In DNA form, the CDR3 reads TGTGCCACCAGCAGGGTTCTAAACTACAATGAGCAGTTCTTC. The encoded protein is CATSRVLNYNEQFF.

A note on this clone: The junction departs from the called germline gene at one end, perhaps through a read error. This rearrangement joins TRBV29-1 to TRBJ2-5, with D unclear. Germline CDR1 and CDR2: SQVTM and ANQGSEA. CDR3 length equals 11 residues. DNA for the CDR3: TGCAGCGTCGAAGAGTGGGAGACCCAGTACTTC. It codes for CSVEEWETQYF.

This chain joins TRBV7-2 and TRBJ1-4, with D unclear. The CDR3 sequence is 16 residues long. Trimming took 5 bases from V and 0 from J, leaving 13 bases between them. From germline, CDR1 is SGHTA and CDR2 FQGNSA. The CDR3 nucleotides read TGTGCCAGCAGCCGGAGGCGGGCCGCAACTAATGAAAAACTGTTTTTT. The encoded protein is CASSRRRAATNEKLFF.

The V gene is TRBV3-1 (or the pseudogene TRBV3-2), the J gene TRBJ2-5; no clear D gene. Between the trimmed V and J ends, which lost 6 bases and 5 bases, there was a span of 4 bases. The CDR3 totals 10 residues. Germline CDR1 reads LGHDT; CDR2 reads YNNKEL (reference sequence). CDR3 sequence (DNA): TGTGCCAGCAGGGGGGAGACCCAGTACTTC. This gives the protein CASRGETQYF.

The V and J genes are TRBV6-5 and TRBJ2-7; D is unresolved. The V end lost 2 bases, the J end lost 6 bases, and 11 bases lay between the germline ends. The CDR3 is made up of 13 amino acids. Per the germline V gene, CDR1 is MNHEY and CDR2 is SVGAGI. The CDR3 DNA reads as TGTGCCAGCAGTTACGACCCCCCCGGCGAGCAGTACTTC. Protein: CASSYDPPGEQYF.